A selection of T cell receptor beta chains follows, all from one sample in a study of shared clonotypes between healthy human individuals. Using immunoSEQ multiplex PCR, the repertoire was profiled, and TCRdb retains in-frame clones only, with some absent. Of roughly 1,800,000 clones detected, approximately 94% appear once; the ten largest clones hold 1.2%. Sequenced: naive CD8+ T cells sorted from blood. The receptors shown here come from a man younger than 35 in good health. CDR3s include the opening cysteine and the closing phenylalanine or tryptophan. D genes are given only for firm matches. Only part of the rows carry a size: once, few, many, or a class if the clone is expanded.

cdr3_nt cdr3_aa d_call clone_size j_call v_call
TGCAGCGTTGACCCCGGGACTAGCGGGATCATAGAGCAGTTCTTC CSVDPGTSGIIEQFF TRBD2 . TRBJ2-1 TRBV29-1
TGCGCCAGCAGCCAAGGGGGCTCTGAGCAGTTCTTC CASSQGGSEQFF . . TRBJ2-1 TRBV4-1
TGCGCCAGCAGCCAAGATGTATCGGGTGCACTACTAGCGGATGGCACAGATACGCAGTATTTT CASSQDVSGALLADGTDTQYF TRBD2 . TRBJ2-3 TRBV4-3
TGTGCCAGCAGTTTATCGGGGTGGACCGGGGGACTCACAGATACGCAGTATTTT CASSLSGWTGGLTDTQYF . . TRBJ2-3 TRBV27
TGTGCCACCGGGGGGTACAATCAGCCCCAGCATTTT CATGGYNQPQHF . . TRBJ1-5 TRBV19
TGTGCCAGCAGCTTAATCGGGACAGGGAGCACCTTC CASSLIGTGSTF TRBD1 once TRBJ1-2 TRBV13
TGTGCCAGCAGCTTGTCAGGGGGCGCCTACAATGAGCAGTTCTTC CASSLSGGAYNEQFF TRBD1 . TRBJ2-1 TRBV5-6
TGTGCCAGCAGCTTAGGAGGCACGTACGAGCAGTACTTC CASSLGGTYEQYF . . TRBJ2-7 TRBV11-2
TGTGCCAGCAGCTTATCCATCAATCAGCCCCAGCATTTT CASSLSINQPQHF . . TRBJ1-5 TRBV11-2
TGTGCCAGCAGCCCCGGGGGGGGATGGGGCTACGAGCAGTACTTC CASSPGGGWGYEQYF TRBD2 once TRBJ2-7 TRBV7-9
TGCGCCAGCAGCTTGGAAGTGGACTACGAGCAGTACTTC CASSLEVDYEQYF . . TRBJ2-7 TRBV5-1
TGTGCCTGGGCGGCTAGCGGGAGCTACACAGATACGCAGTATTTT CAWAASGSYTDTQYF TRBD2 . TRBJ2-3 TRBV30
TGCGCCAGCACCGAAACGGGACAGGGCGATCAGCCCCAGCATTTT CASTETGQGDQPQHF TRBD1 . TRBJ1-5 TRBV4-1
TGTGCCAGCTCCCGACCCCTCGACGAGCAGTACTTC CASSRPLDEQYF . . TRBJ2-7 TRBV18
TGCGCCAGCAGCCAACCCAGGGACCATACCTACGAGCAGTACTTC CASSQPRDHTYEQYF . . TRBJ2-7 TRBV4-1
TGTGCCAGTAGTCCCGTAGGGGGCTTAGAGACCCAGTACTTC CASSPVGGLETQYF TRBD1 once TRBJ2-5 TRBV19
TGTGCCAGCAGCTTAGATGGCATGCCAGGGGATGGCTACACCTTC CASSLDGMPGDGYTF . . TRBJ1-2 TRBV11-2
TGTGCCATCAGTGAGTCGGGCAACAATGAGCAGTTCTTC CAISESGNNEQFF . . TRBJ2-1 TRBV10-3
TGCGCCAGCAGTTTTGGAGCGGGGTACCAAGAGACCCAGTACTTC CASSFGAGYQETQYF TRBD2 . TRBJ2-5 TRBV4-1
TGTGCCAGCAGGATCAGTCGGCGGCCAGTCTATAATTCACCCCTCCACTTT CASRISRRPVYNSPLHF . . TRBJ1-6 TRBV21-1